The 30 T cell receptor beta chains below come from one sample, sequenced in a study of blood T cell repertoires in COVID-19. TCRdb keeps only in-frame clones here, not all; method: immunoSEQ multiplex PCR. The sample consists of 250,000 to 350,000 clones, almost 90% of them appearing once. Sample: peripheral blood. The receptors here all came from a woman younger than 45 with COVID-19, enrolled during active disease.

The chain recombines TRBV29-1 with TRBJ1-2; D perhaps matches TRBD1 (5 bases). This CDR3 region has 15 residues. Trimming cost V 7 bases and J 7 bases, with 25 bases left between them. The germline gives CDR1 SQVTM, CDR2 ANQGSEA. CDR3 sequence: CSASGLSRVGSGYTF. CDR3 bases: TGCAGCGCTTCAGGCCTGAGCAGGGTCGGGTCTGGCTACACCTTC. Looking up the rest from reference TRBV29-1 and TRBJ1-2 gives the full variable domain: SAVISQKPSRDICQRGTSLTIQCQVDSQVTMMFWYRQQPGQSLTLIATANQGSEATYESGFVIDKFPISRPNLTFSTLTVSNMSPEDSSIYLCSASGLSRVGSGYTFGSGTRLTVV.

V and J are TRBV6-5 and TRBJ1-1; 9 positions agree with TRBD1. V gave up 7 bases and J gave up 1 base; unmatched junction bases: 4. The CDR3 contains 14 residues. Germline V gene sequence: CDR1 MNHEY, CDR2 SVGAGI. The CDR3 DNA reads TGTGCCAGCAACCACAGGGGGCCGAACACTGAAGCTTTCTTT. As protein: CASNHRGPNTEAFF.

The CDR3 reads CASSYGQGYQDEQYF. The CDR3 DNA reads as TGTGCCAGCAGTTACGGACAGGGCTATCAGGACGAGCAGTACTTC. The J gene is TRBJ2-7, the V gene TRBV6-2 or TRBV6-3; TRBD1 agrees at 8 bases. CDR3 size: 15 residues. The germline gives CDR1 MNHEY, CDR2 SVGEGT. The junction had 8 bases not matched to a gene; V was cut back by 2 bases and J by 5 bases.

V gene TRBV30 combines with J gene TRBJ2-7; D is possibly TRBD1 (6 bases). Germline lookup yields CDR1 GTSNPN and CDR2 SVGIG (reference sequence). The CDR3 runs 13 residues. V gave up 1 base and J gave up 7 bases, with 14 bases separating them. The CDR3 loop reads CAWSATVRGEQYF. Written as DNA, the CDR3 is TGTGCCTGGAGTGCCACCGTTAGGGGGGAGCAGTACTTC.

The chain couples TRBV5-4 to TRBJ2-7, with 9 nucleotides matching TRBD2. The CDR3 contains 14 residues. V was clipped by 1 base and J by 4 bases; unmatched bases: 3. Germline V lookup: CDR1 SGHNT, CDR2 YYREEE (reference sequence). CDR3 amino acids: CASSLFSGSYEQYF. The CDR3 DNA reads as TGTGCCAGCAGCTTGTTTAGCGGGAGTTACGAGCAGTACTTC. Supplemented by reference TRBV5-4 and TRBJ2-7, the full variable domain reads ETGVTQSPTHLIKTRGQQVTLRCSSQSGHNTVSWYQQALGQGPQFIFQYYREEENGRGNFPPRFSGLQFPNYSSELNVNALELDDSALYLCASSLFSGSYEQYFGPGTRLTVT.

This rearrangement joins TRBV5-1 to TRBJ1-3; no firm D call. CDR1 is SGHRS and CDR2 is YFSETQ in the germline V gene. This CDR3 is built from 15 residues. Trimming took 1 base from V and 0 from J, leaving 8 bases between them. The CDR3 spells CASSLTASSGNTIYF. The CDR3 nucleotides are TGCGCCAGCAGCTTGACCGCCAGCTCTGGAAACACCATATATTTT.

The chain is built from TRBV27 and TRBJ2-2; 7 bases match TRBD2. J gave up 6 bases and V 7 bases, and 14 bases lay outside the gene matches. Per germline, CDR1 MNHEY and CDR2 SMNVEV (reference sequence). The CDR3 length is 16 residues. CDR3 nucleotides: TGTGCCAGCAAAGGGCTAGCGGCAGGAACTTCCGGGGAGCTGTTTTTT. The encoded protein is CASKGLAAGTSGELFF.

The CDR3 DNA follows: TGTGCCAGCAGCTTGGGGGCTAACGGCTACACCTTC. Translating gives CASSLGANGYTF. J is TRBJ1-2 and V is TRBV5-6; D not resolved. V lost 0 bases and J 8 bases, leaving 8 bases between the germline ends. The CDR3 totals 12 residues. Looked up from germline, CDR1 is SGHDT and CDR2 is YYEEEE.

This chain joins TRBV6-5 and TRBJ2-1; D gene unclear. The V end lost 2 bases, the J end lost 5 bases, and 10 bases lay between the germline ends. Germline lookup yields CDR1 MNHEY and CDR2 SVGAGI. CDR3 length: 14 amino acids. Written as DNA, the CDR3 is TGTGCCAGCAGTTACCTCCGGTCCGACAATGAGCAGTTCTTC. The encoded protein is CASSYLRSDNEQFF.

This clone was recorded a few times. V usage is TRBV11-1 and J usage is TRBJ1-1; weak D call: TRBD1 (6 bases). Germline lookup yields CDR1 SGHAT and CDR2 FQDESV (reference sequence). The CDR3 has 14 amino acids. With 0 bases removed from V and 5 bases from J, the gap between germline ends came to 10 bases. The CDR3 reads CASSLAVRGTEAFF. The CDR3 region has the DNA TGTGCCAGCAGCTTAGCCGTCAGGGGTACTGAAGCTTTCTTT. The full variable domain, in which reference TRBV11-1 and TRBJ1-1 provide the parts outside the CDR3, is EAEVAQSPRYKITEKSQAVAFWCDPISGHATLYWYRQILGQGPELLVQFQDESVVDDSQLPKDRFSAERLKGVDSTLKIQPAELGDSAMYLCASSLAVRGTEAFFGQGTRLTVV.

This sequence joins TRBV25-1 and TRBJ2-1; 7 bases align to TRBD1. CDR3 length: 14 residues. The germline V gene encodes CDR1 MGHDK and CDR2 SYGVNS. Trimming removed 4 bases from V and 5 bases from J; junction bases left unmatched: 5. Here the CDR3 reads CASSGQGPNNEQFF. CDR3 coding DNA: TGTGCCAGCAGTGGACAGGGTCCGAACAATGAGCAGTTCTTC.

V gene TRBV10-3 combines with J gene TRBJ2-2; a weak D match, TRBD2 (6 bases). The germline V gene has CDR1 ENHRY and CDR2 SYGVKD. Between the trimmed V and J ends, which lost 10 bases and 6 bases, there was a span of 9 bases. The CDR3 runs to 11 residues. This CDR3 reads CATGEAGELFF. CDR3 nucleotides: TGTGCCACCGGGGAGGCCGGGGAGCTGTTTTTT.

The V and J genes are TRBV6-5 and TRBJ1-4, with 7 nucleotides matching TRBD1. Germline V gives CDR1 MNHEY, CDR2 SVGAGI. The CDR3 loop spans 15 amino acids. V was pared by 6 bases and J by 3 bases, with 7 bases of the junction left unmatched. The CDR3 DNA sequence: TGTGCCAGCAGGGATAGGACAGGCCCTAATGAAAAACTGTTTTTT. Its protein is CASRDRTGPNEKLFF.

The genes are TRBV11-2 and TRBJ2-3; TRBD2 aligns across 8 bases. The CDR3 runs to 16 residues. V was pared by 2 bases and J by 5 bases, with 9 bases of the junction left unmatched. Germline lookup yields CDR1 SGHAT and CDR2 FQNNGV. CDR3 loop: CASSLSGGLALDTQYF. CDR3 bases: TGTGCCAGCAGCTTATCCGGTGGACTAGCTTTAGATACGCAGTATTTT.

V is TRBV20-1 and J is TRBJ2-7; D unclear. V lost 3 bases, J lost 0 bases, and 12 bases lay in between. Germline V gene data show CDR1 as DFQATT and CDR2 as SNEGSKA (reference sequence). The CDR3 loop spans 14 amino acids. The CDR3, as DNA: TGCAGTGCTAGTGAAATCCCCTTCTCCTACGAGCAGTACTTC. It codes for CSASEIPFSYEQYF.

The rearrangement joins TRBV11-2 to TRBJ2-7, with unresolved D. The V and J ends lost 0 bases and 1 base respectively, with 7 bases between them. CDR1 is SGHAT, CDR2 FQNNGV, per germline. This CDR3 contains 14 residues. The CDR3, as DNA: TGTGCCAGCAGCTTAGAGGCCCAATCCTACGAGCAGTACTTC. The encoded protein is CASSLEAQSYEQYF.

This rearrangement joins TRBV19 to TRBJ1-1; 10 bases fit TRBD1. V dropped 5 bases and J dropped 5; count of bases not matched to a gene: 11. Germline loops: CDR1 LNHDA, CDR2 SQIVND (reference sequence). This CDR3 has 16 amino acids. CDR3 region: CASSPLPGQGRTEAFF. CDR3 DNA sequence: TGTGCCAGTAGTCCACTTCCGGGACAGGGGCGGACTGAAGCTTTCTTT.

The gene calls are TRBV3-1 (or the pseudogene TRBV3-2) and TRBJ2-3; 9 bases align to TRBD2. CDR1 is LGHDT and CDR2 is YNNKEL in the germline V gene (reference sequence). Trimming removed 1 base from V and 2 bases from J; junction bases left unmatched: 4. This CDR3 region has 16 residues. CDR3 DNA sequence: TGTGCCAGCAGCCAAGCCACTAGCGGGCCCACAGATACGCAGTATTTT. The encoded protein is CASSQATSGPTDTQYF.

The chain combines TRBV5-1 with TRBJ2-4, with 8 bases identical to TRBD2. With 1 base clipped from V and 2 bases from J, the junction kept 8 bases outside the gene matches. The CDR3 is made up of 17 amino acids. Germline loops: CDR1 SGHRS, CDR2 YFSETQ. The CDR3, as DNA: TGCGCCAGCAGCTTGATGGGTAGCGGGATGACCAAAAACATTCAGTACTTC. It codes for CASSLMGSGMTKNIQYF.

The chain has TRBV7-2 and TRBJ2-1; 7 nucleotides line up with TRBD2. V gave up 5 bases and J gave up 10 bases; unmatched junction bases: 8. This CDR3 is built from 13 residues. CDR1 is SGHTA, CDR2 FQGNSA, per germline. This chain's CDR3 is CASSPGGSREQFF. The CDR3, as DNA: TGTGCCAGCAGCCCCGGCGGGAGTAGGGAGCAGTTCTTC.

The genes are TRBV5-5 and TRBJ1-1; 7 nucleotides line up with TRBD1. Germline assignment: CDR1 SGHKS and CDR2 YYEKEE (reference sequence). The CDR3 is made up of 13 amino acids. After removal of 4 bases from V and 1 base from J, the junction contained 1 base not matched to a gene. CDR3 region: CASSRDRNTEAFF. CDR3 bases: TGTGCCAGCAGCCGGGACAGGAACACTGAAGCTTTCTTT.

Points on this clone: Distinct nucleotide sequences in the sample also encode this CDR3. V and J are TRBV7-2 and TRBJ2-7, with 14 bases matching TRBD2. The CDR3 loop spans 14 amino acids. Unmatched junction bases numbered 3, after V lost 5 bases and J lost 6 bases. Looked up from germline, CDR1 is SGHTA and CDR2 is FQGNSA. In nucleotides, the CDR3 is TGTGCCAGCAGCCTGACTAGCGGGAGGGGCGAGCAGTACTTC. This encodes CASSLTSGRGEQYF.

The V and J genes are TRBV20-1 and TRBJ2-5; perhaps TRBD1 as D (5 bases). Trimming shortened V by 3 bases and J by 1 base, and 9 bases separated the two germline ends. CDR1 is DFQATT, CDR2 SNEGSKA, per germline (reference sequence). The CDR3 is 13 residues long. The CDR3 bases are TGCAGTGCTAGTGACAGAAGCCAAGAGACCCAGTACTTC. This sequence encodes CSASDRSQETQYF.

This clone was counted only a few times. The chain joins TRBV2 to TRBJ1-1, with TRBD1 matching over 8 bases. With 4 bases clipped from V and 4 bases from J, the junction kept 8 bases outside the gene matches. The CDR3 spans 15 residues. Germline CDR1 reads SNHLY; CDR2 reads FYNNEI. The CDR3 DNA sequence: TGTGCCAGCAGTGGGACAGGGAGGGGACCCACTGAAGCTTTCTTT. The encoded protein is CASSGTGRGPTEAFF.

The CDR3 loop is CAWSGIGPEEAFF. The CDR3 DNA sequence: TGTGCCTGGAGTGGAATCGGGCCGGAGGAGGCTTTCTTT. This chain joins TRBV30 and TRBJ1-1, with D unclear. Trimming removed 1 base at V and 11 bases at J, with 17 bases between. Germline CDR1 and CDR2: GTSNPN and SVGIG (reference sequence). The CDR3 spans 13 residues. Full variable domain (remainder filled in from reference TRBV30 and TRBJ1-1): SQTIHQWPATLVQPVGSPLSLECTVEGTSNPNLYWYRQAAGRGLQLLFYSVGIGQISSEVPQNLSASRPQDRQFILSSKKLLLSDSGFYLCAWSGIGPEEAFFGQGTRLTVV.

V and J are TRBV11-3 and TRBJ2-7; D may be TRBD2 (6 bases). V was shortened by 3 bases and J by 4 bases, with 10 bases between the two germline ends. This CDR3 contains 13 residues. Germline assignment: CDR1 SGHNT and CDR2 YENEEA. The CDR3 sequence: CASSLGGTYEQYF. The DNA for the CDR3 is TGTGCCAGCAGCTTGGGGGGAACTTACGAGCAGTACTTC.

This clone was seen a few times. The CDR3 DNA reads TGTGCCAGCAGCTTGGGAGCGGGAGTTTCCCAAGAGACCCAGTACTTC. Translating gives CASSLGAGVSQETQYF. This chain connects TRBV5-6 to TRBJ2-5; 8 bases agree with TRBD2. The V gene's germline CDR1 is SGHDT and CDR2 YYEEEE. CDR3 length equals 16 residues. With 0 bases clipped from V and 1 base from J, the junction kept 5 bases outside the gene matches.

V is TRBV18 and J is TRBJ2-1, with 10 bases identical to TRBD2. This CDR3 spans 15 amino acids. Per germline, CDR1 KGHSH and CDR2 LQKENI. Trimming cost V 3 bases and J 8 bases; bases outside gene matches: 7. The CDR3 loop reads CASSPFSGRLYEQFF. The CDR3 DNA reads TGTGCCAGCTCACCTTTTAGCGGGAGGCTCTATGAGCAGTTCTTC.

The chain is built from TRBV6-5 and TRBJ1-2; 9 bases fit TRBD1. Unmatched junction bases numbered 8, after V lost 4 bases and J lost 8 bases. Per the germline V gene, CDR1 is MNHEY and CDR2 is SVGAGI. CDR3 length equals 14 residues. CDR3: CASSSGQGLGGYTF. As DNA, the CDR3 is TGTGCCAGCAGTTCGGGACAGGGATTAGGAGGCTACACCTTC.

This clone has a single count. This rearrangement joins TRBV5-1 to TRBJ2-5; TRBD1 matches at 8 bases. V was pared by 4 bases and J by 5 bases, with 7 bases of the junction left unmatched. Germline CDR1 reads SGHRS; CDR2 reads YFSETQ. CDR3 length: 14 amino acids. The CDR3 DNA reads TGCGCCAGCAGCCCTGGACAGGGCATGGAGACCCAGTACTTC. It codes for CASSPGQGMETQYF.